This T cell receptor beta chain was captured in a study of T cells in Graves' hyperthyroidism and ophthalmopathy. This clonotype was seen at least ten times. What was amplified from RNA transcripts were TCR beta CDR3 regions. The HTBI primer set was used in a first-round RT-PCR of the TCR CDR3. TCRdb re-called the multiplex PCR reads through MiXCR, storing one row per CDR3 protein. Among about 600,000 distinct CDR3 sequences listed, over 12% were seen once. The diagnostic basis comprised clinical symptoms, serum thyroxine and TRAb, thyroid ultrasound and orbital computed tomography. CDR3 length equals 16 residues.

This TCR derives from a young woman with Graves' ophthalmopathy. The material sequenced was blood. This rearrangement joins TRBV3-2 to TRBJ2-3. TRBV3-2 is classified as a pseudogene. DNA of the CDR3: TGTGCCAGCAGCCAAGATAAGGAACTAGCGGCAGATACGCAGTATTTT. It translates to CASSQDKELAADTQYF.